These 13 T cell receptor beta chains originate from one sample sequenced in a study of T cell changes during pregnancy in multiple sclerosis. TCRdb's table, derived via immunoSEQ multiplex PCR, lists solely in-frame clones and lacks some. The sample records approximately 85,000 clones, more than 85% being singletons. The sequences come from peripheral blood, collected in the first trimester of pregnancy. These TCRs come from a female donor with multiple sclerosis, enrolled in a pregnancy study.

This clone occurred a few times. J is TRBJ1-1 and V is TRBV7-9; TRBD1 matches at 9 bases. This CDR3 contains 15 residues. Germline loops: CDR1 SEHNR, CDR2 FQNEAQ (reference sequence). With 5 bases clipped from V and 3 bases from J, the junction kept 7 bases outside the gene matches. The CDR3 spells CASSQARTGDTEAFF. DNA of the CDR3: TGTGCCAGCAGCCAGGCTAGGACAGGGGACACTGAAGCTTTCTTT.

This clone has a single count. This chain joins TRBV18 and TRBJ2-7; tentatively, D is TRBD2 (5 bases). The CDR3 totals 14 residues. The V gene's germline CDR1 is KGHSH and CDR2 LQKENI. Trimming cost V 4 bases and J 0 bases, with 10 bases left between them. The CDR3 reads CASSLTGNSYEQYF. CDR3 nucleotide sequence: TGTGCCAGCTCACTTACCGGGAACTCCTACGAGCAGTACTTC.

This clone was detected only once. The chain links TRBV7-3 to TRBJ1-1; the match to TRBD1 covers 7 bases. Looked up from germline, CDR1 is SGHTA and CDR2 is FQGTGA. The CDR3 totals 14 residues. V lost 5 bases to trimming and J lost 3 bases; unmatched junction nucleotides: 6. The CDR3 is CASSPGQLDTEAFF. The CDR3 DNA follows: TGTGCCAGCAGCCCGGGACAGTTGGACACTGAAGCTTTCTTT.

This clone is termed medium-sized. CDR3 sequence reads: CASSFVPAYNEQFF. DNA for the CDR3: TGTGCCAGCAGTTTCGTTCCAGCCTACAATGAGCAGTTCTTC. The V gene is TRBV28, the J gene TRBJ2-1; D uncertain. V was pared by 3 bases and J by 2 bases, with 8 bases between. The length of the CDR3 is 14 residues. Germline values: CDR1 MDHEN, CDR2 SYDVKM.

J is TRBJ1-1 and V is TRBV19; D call uncertain. The CDR3 consists of 13 residues. Germline V gives CDR1 LNHDA, CDR2 SQIVND (reference sequence). V gave up 2 bases and J gave up 0 bases, with 4 bases separating them. Here the CDR3 DNA reads TGTGCCAGTAGTATAATCTTGAACACTGAAGCTTTCTTT. Amino acids: CASSIILNTEAFF.

The chain uses TRBV19 and TRBJ1-5; no definite D call. Germline CDR1 reads LNHDA; CDR2 reads SQIVND (reference sequence). Trimming cost V 6 bases and J 4 bases, with 25 bases left between them. This CDR3 is 18 amino acids long. For the CDR3, the DNA is TGTGCCAGTAGCCCCGCCCGGACCCCGGGGTGGGGAAATCAGCCCCAGCATTTT. The encoded protein is CASSPARTPGWGNQPQHF.

This chain joins TRBV6-5 and TRBJ1-2; tentatively, D is TRBD1 (5 bases). The CDR3 totals 15 residues. The germline V gene encodes CDR1 MNHEY and CDR2 SVGAGI. The ends were cut back, 8 bases at V and 8 bases at J, with 24 bases in the middle. The CDR3 bases are TGTGCCAGCGGGGCCTCAACAGAGACTCCCTTAGGCTACACCTTC. Translating gives CASGASTETPLGYTF.

The chain carries TRBV10-3 and TRBJ2-7, with TRBD1 as a possible D gene (5 bases). Trimming cost V 2 bases and J 3 bases, with 11 bases left between them. This CDR3 has 14 residues. Germline lookup yields CDR1 ENHRY and CDR2 SYGVKD. This CDR3 is CAISEDRLSYEQYF. The CDR3 region has the DNA TGTGCCATCAGTGAGGACAGACTTAGCTACGAGCAGTACTTC.

J is TRBJ2-5 and V is TRBV5-4; 8 bases align to TRBD1. Germline CDR1 is SGHNT and CDR2 is YYREEE (reference sequence). The junction had 7 bases not matched to a gene; V was cut back by 2 bases and J by 10 bases. This CDR3 contains 13 residues. This chain's CDR3 is CASSFQDREDQYF. The DNA of the CDR3 is TGTGCCAGCAGCTTCCAGGACAGGGAGGACCAGTACTTC.

The V gene is TRBV4-1, the J gene TRBJ2-1; 10 nucleotides line up with TRBD2. Germline V CDR1 and CDR2: MGHRA, YSYEKL. The CDR3 sequence is 17 residues long. J lost 4 bases, V lost 1 base, and 7 bases had no gene match. CDR3 amino acids: CASSQGLLAGAYNEQFF. For the CDR3, the DNA is TGCGCCAGCAGCCAAGGTCTTCTAGCGGGAGCATACAATGAGCAGTTCTTC.

The CDR3 sequence is CASSRQGWAANEKLFF. The CDR3 DNA reads TGTGCCAGCAGTAGACAGGGGTGGGCGGCTAATGAAAAACTGTTTTTT. The V gene is TRBV28, the J gene TRBJ1-4, with 8 nucleotides matching TRBD1. This CDR3 has 16 amino acids. Germline V lookup: CDR1 MDHEN, CDR2 SYDVKM. Trimming removed 5 bases from V and 3 bases from J; junction bases left unmatched: 8.

This sequence joins TRBV5-6 and TRBJ2-1, with 9 bases that match TRBD1. J gave up 8 bases and V 3 bases, and 9 bases lay outside the gene matches. Looked up from germline, CDR1 is SGHDT and CDR2 is YYEEEE. CDR3 size: 15 residues. This CDR3 is CASSSGTGFKDEQFF. The CDR3 nucleotides read TGTGCCAGCAGCTCCGGGACAGGGTTTAAAGATGAGCAGTTCTTC.

This sequence joins TRBV27 and TRBJ1-6; D is unresolved. This CDR3 is 13 amino acids long. Germline-derived CDR1 and CDR2 are MNHEY and SMNVEV (reference sequence). The V gene lost 0 bases and the J gene lost 7 bases, with 4 bases spanning the gap. This CDR3 reads CASSLSQNSPLHF. CDR3 sequence (DNA): TGTGCCAGCAGTTTATCGCAGAATTCACCCCTCCACTTT.